This TCR beta chain was captured in a study of OX40 agonist ivuxolimab in advanced cancers. Turning to the study itself: Given to patients was ivuxolimab, an agonistic anti-OX40 (CD134) antibody. Having had anti-PD-1, anti-PD-L1 or anti-CTLA-4 therapy before was allowed, and over 35% had some.

Drawing of blood for sampling happened at baseline, at cycle 4 day 1, and at cycle 7 day 1. Germline V gene sequence: CDR1 KGHSH, CDR2 LQKENI. The CDR3 is made up of 16 amino acids. V was cut by 3 bases and J by 4 bases, with 15 bases left in between. Clones were sequenced by immunoSEQ multiplex PCR, and TCRdb holds only the in-frame ones, with some missing. The sample yields around 70,000 clones, around nine tenths seen once. Concerning this clone: Its target is not known.

General observations from the study: Partial responders at 0.1-3.0 mg/kg showed near-lowest clonal expansion.

J is TRBJ2-2 and V is TRBV18; possible D gene TRBD1, 6 bases. Specimen: CD4+ or CD8+ T cells sorted from blood, collected in a trial of the OX40 agonist ivuxolimab. This TCR was recovered from an adult with an advanced solid tumor such as melanoma, head and neck, liver or kidney cancer. The CDR3 spells CASSPPTGFGTGELFF. Here the CDR3 DNA reads TGTGCCAGCTCACCTCCGACAGGATTCGGCACCGGGGAGCTGTTTTTT. Using reference TRBV18 and TRBJ2-2 for the parts outside the CDR3, the full variable domain is NAGVMQNPRHLVRRRGQEARLRCSPMKGHSHVYWYRQLPEEGLKFMVYLQKENIIDESGMPKERFSAEFPKEGPSILRIQQVVRGDSAAYFCASSPPTGFGTGELFFGEGSRLTVL.